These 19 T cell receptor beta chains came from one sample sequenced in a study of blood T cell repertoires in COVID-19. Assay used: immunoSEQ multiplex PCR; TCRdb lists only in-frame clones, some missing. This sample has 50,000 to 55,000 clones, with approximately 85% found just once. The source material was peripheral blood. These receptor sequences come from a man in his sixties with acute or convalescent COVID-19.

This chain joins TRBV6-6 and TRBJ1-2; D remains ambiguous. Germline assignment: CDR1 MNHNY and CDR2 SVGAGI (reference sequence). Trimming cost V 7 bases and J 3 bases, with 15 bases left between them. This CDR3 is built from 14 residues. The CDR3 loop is CASTYSLRDYGYTF. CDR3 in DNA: TGTGCCAGCACCTACTCCCTCCGGGACTATGGCTACACCTTC.

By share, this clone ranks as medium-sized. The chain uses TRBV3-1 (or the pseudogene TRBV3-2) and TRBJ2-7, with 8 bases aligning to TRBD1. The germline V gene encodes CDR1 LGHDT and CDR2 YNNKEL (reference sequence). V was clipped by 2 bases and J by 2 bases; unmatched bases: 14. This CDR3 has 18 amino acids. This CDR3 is CASSQSDRAAWSPYEQYF. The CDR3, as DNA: TGTGCCAGCAGCCAATCGGACAGGGCAGCATGGAGTCCCTACGAGCAGTACTTC.

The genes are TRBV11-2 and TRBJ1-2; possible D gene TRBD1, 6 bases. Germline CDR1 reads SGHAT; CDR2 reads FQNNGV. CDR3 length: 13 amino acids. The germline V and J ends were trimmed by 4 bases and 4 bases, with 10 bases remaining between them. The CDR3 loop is CASSSLGGYGYTF. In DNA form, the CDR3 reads TGTGCCAGCAGCTCCCTAGGGGGCTATGGCTACACCTTC. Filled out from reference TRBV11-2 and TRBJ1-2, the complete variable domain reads EAGVAQSPRYKIIEKRQSVAFWCNPISGHATLYWYQQILGQGPKLLIQFQNNGVVDDSQLPKDRFSAERLKGVDSTLKIQPAKLEDSAVYLCASSSLGGYGYTFGSGTRLTVV.

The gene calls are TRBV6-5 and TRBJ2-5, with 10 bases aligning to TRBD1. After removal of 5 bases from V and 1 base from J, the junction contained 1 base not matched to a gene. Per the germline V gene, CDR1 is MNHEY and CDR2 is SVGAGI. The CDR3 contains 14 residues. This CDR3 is CASSRQGAQETQYF. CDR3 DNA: TGTGCCAGCAGTAGACAGGGGGCCCAAGAGACCCAGTACTTC.

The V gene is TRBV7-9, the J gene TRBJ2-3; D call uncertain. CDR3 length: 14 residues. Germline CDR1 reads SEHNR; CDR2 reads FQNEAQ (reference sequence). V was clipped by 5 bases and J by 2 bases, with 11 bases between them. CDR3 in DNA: TGTGCCAGCAGCGCTAGATTCCCCACAGATACGCAGTATTTT. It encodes CASSARFPTDTQYF.

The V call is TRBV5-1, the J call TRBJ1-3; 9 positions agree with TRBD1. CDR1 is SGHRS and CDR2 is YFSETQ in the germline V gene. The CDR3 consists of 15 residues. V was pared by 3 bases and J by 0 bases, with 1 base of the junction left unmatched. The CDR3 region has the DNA TGCGCCAGCAGCTCGACAGGGGGCTCTGGAAACACCATATATTTT. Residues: CASSSTGGSGNTIYF. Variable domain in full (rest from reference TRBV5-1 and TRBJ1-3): KAGVTQTPRYLIKTRGQQVTLSCSPISGHRSVSWYQQTPGQGLQFLFEYFSETQRNKGNFPGRFSGRQFSNSRSEMNVSTLELGDSALYLCASSSTGGSGNTIYFGEGSWLTVV.

The CDR3 DNA reads as TGTGCCAGTAGTATCCAACTCTATCGGGAGCAGTTCTTC. Protein: CASSIQLYREQFF. This rearrangement joins TRBV19 to TRBJ2-1, with unresolved D. The CDR3 has 13 residues. V gave up 3 bases and J gave up 10 bases, with 13 bases separating them. CDR1 LNHDA and CDR2 SQIVND come from the germline V gene (reference sequence).

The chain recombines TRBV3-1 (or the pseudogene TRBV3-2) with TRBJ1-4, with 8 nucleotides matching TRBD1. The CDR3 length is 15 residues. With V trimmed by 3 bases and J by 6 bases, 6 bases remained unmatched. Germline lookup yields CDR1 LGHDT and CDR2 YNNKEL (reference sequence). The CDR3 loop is CASSQAGGADEKLFF. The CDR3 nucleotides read TGTGCCAGCAGCCAGGCAGGGGGCGCAGATGAAAAACTGTTTTTT.

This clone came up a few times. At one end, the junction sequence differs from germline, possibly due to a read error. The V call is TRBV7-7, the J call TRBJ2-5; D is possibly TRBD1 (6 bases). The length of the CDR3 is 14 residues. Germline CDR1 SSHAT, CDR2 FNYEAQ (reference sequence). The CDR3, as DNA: TGTGCTAGCAGCTTGAACAGGGAAGGAGAGACCCAGTACTTC. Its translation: CASSLNREGETQYF.

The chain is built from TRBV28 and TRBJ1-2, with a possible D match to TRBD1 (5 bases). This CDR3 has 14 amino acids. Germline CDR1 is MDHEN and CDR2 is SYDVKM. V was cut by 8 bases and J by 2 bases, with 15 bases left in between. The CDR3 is CASGPGGANYGYTF. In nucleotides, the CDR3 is TGTGCCAGCGGCCCGGGAGGGGCCAACTATGGCTACACCTTC.

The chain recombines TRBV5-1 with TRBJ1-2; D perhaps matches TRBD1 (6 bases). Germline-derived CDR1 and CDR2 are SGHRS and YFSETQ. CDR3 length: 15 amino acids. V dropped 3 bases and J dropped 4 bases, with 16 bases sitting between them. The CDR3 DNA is TGCGCCAGCAGCTGGACAGCGGGGACGGTCTATGGCTACACCTTC. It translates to CASSWTAGTVYGYTF.

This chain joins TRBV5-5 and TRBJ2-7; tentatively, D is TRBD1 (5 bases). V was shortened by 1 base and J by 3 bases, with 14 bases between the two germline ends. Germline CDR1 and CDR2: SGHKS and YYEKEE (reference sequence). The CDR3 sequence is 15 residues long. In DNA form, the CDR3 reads TGTGCCAGCAGCTTGCAAGGGGCAGGGTTCTACGAGCAGTACTTC. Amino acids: CASSLQGAGFYEQYF.

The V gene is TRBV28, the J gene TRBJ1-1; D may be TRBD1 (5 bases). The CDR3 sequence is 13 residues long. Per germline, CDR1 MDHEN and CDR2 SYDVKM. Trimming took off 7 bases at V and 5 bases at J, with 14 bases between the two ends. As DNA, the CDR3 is TGTGCCAGCAACGGTGTGCGGGGGACTGAAGCTTTCTTT. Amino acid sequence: CASNGVRGTEAFF.

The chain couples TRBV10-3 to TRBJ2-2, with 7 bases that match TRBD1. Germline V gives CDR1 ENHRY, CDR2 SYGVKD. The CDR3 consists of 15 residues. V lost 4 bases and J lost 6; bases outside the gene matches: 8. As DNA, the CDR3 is TGTGCCATCAGTGGGGGTGGTCAGGGGGCCGGGGAGCTGTTTTTT. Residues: CAISGGGQGAGELFF.

This CDR3 reads CASSSRTSGKTYNEQFF. The CDR3 nucleotides read TGTGCCAGCAGTTCCCGGACTAGCGGGAAGACCTACAATGAGCAGTTCTTC. This sequence joins TRBV27 and TRBJ2-1; TRBD2 aligns across 12 bases. The trim removed 4 bases at V and 2 bases at J, leaving 6 bases unmatched. The CDR3 has 17 residues. Germline V gene data show CDR1 as MNHEY and CDR2 as SMNVEV (reference sequence).

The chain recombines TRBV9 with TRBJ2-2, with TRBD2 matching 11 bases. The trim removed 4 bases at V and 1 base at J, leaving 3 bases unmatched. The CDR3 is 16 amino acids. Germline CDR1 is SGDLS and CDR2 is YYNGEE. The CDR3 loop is CASSLGTSGNTGELFF. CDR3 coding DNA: TGTGCCAGCAGCCTAGGGACTAGCGGGAACACCGGGGAGCTGTTTTTT.

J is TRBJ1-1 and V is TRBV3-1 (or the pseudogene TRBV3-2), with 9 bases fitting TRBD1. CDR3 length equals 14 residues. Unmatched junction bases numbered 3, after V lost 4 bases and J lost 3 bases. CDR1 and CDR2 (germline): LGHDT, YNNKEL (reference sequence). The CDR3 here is CASSLTGGDTEAFF. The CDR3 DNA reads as TGTGCCAGCAGCCTGACAGGGGGGGACACTGAAGCTTTCTTT.

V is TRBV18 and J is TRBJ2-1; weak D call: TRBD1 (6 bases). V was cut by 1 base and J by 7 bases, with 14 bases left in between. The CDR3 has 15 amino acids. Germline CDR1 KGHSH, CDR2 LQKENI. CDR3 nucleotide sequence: TGTGCCAGCTCACCACGGTGGGGGCGAGGGAATGAGCAGTTCTTC. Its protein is CASSPRWGRGNEQFF.

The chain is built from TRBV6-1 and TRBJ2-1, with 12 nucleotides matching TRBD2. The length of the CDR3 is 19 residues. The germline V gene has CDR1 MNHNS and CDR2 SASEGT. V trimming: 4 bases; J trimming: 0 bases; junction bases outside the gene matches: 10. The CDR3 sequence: CASSGASGRASYSYNEQFF. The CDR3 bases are TGTGCCAGCAGTGGGGCTAGCGGGAGGGCTTCGTACTCCTACAATGAGCAGTTCTTC.